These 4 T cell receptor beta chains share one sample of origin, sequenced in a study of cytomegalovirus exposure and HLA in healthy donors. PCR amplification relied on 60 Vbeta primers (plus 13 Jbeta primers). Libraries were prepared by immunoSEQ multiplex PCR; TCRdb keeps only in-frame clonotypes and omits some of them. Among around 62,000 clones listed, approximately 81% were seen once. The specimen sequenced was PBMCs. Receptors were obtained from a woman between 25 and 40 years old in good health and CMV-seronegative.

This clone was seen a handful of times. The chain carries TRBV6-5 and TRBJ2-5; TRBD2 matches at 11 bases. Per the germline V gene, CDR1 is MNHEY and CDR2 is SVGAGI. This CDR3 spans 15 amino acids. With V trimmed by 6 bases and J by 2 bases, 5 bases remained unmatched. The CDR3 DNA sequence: TGTGCCAGCAGGTCGGGACTAGCGGTACAAGAGACCCAGTACTTC. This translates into CASRSGLAVQETQYF.

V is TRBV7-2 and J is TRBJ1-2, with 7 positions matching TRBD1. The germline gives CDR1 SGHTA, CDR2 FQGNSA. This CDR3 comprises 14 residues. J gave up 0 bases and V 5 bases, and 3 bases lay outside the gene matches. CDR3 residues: CASSPQGANYGYTF. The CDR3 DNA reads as TGTGCCAGCAGCCCGCAGGGGGCTAACTATGGCTACACCTTC.

Written as DNA, the CDR3 is TGTGCCAGCAGCTCGGGGGGGGGCGAAACAGATACGCAGTATTTT. Amino acids: CASSSGGGETDTQYF. The chain links TRBV6-4 to TRBJ2-3, with 8 nucleotides matching TRBD2. This CDR3 spans 15 amino acids. Germline CDR1 MRHNA, CDR2 SNTAGT. V lost 6 bases to trimming and J lost 3 bases; unmatched junction nucleotides: 8.

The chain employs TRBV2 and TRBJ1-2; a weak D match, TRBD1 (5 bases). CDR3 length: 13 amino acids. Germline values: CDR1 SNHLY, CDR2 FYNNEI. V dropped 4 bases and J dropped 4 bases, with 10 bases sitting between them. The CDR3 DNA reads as TGTGCCAGCAGTGGGGAGGGGATCTATGGCTACACCTTC. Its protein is CASSGEGIYGYTF.